This TCR beta chain was obtained from a study of blood T cells in healthy people across ages. The CDR3 is 16 residues long. The germline CDR1 and CDR2 sequences are SGHTA and FQGNSA. The J segment lost 4 bases and the V segment lost 4 bases, leaving 10 bases of the junction unmatched. A few counts support this clonotype. Sample-barcoded 5' priming and a J-beta primer mix drove a second PCR of about 7 to 11 cycles. In TCRdb, the 5' RACE reads were re-called with MiXCR into one record per CDR3 protein. The sample carries approximately 1,000,000 distinct CDR3 sequences, roughly 45% recorded once. The source material was blood. The clonotype originates from a woman aged 60-75 years in good health. This sequence joins TRBV7-2 and TRBJ2-7, with 10 bases that match TRBD1. The CDR3 DNA follows: TGTGCCAGCAGCTCACCGAGGACAGGGGGACGATACGAGCAGTACTTC. Its protein is CASSSPRTGGRYEQYF.